A single sample gave rise to the 23 T cell receptor beta chains below, sequenced in a study of blood T cell repertoires in COVID-19. Some clones are missing from TCRdb's copy, which holds only in-frame ones; the method was immunoSEQ multiplex PCR. The repertoire includes fewer than 250,000 clones, roughly four fifths of them detected once, and about 5.3% sits in the top ten. The sequenced sample was PBMCs or T cells enriched from blood (not recorded which). The receptors here all came from a woman in her 50s who had been exposed to COVID-19.

The chain combines TRBV28 with TRBJ1-6, with D perhaps TRBD1 (5 bases). Germline-derived CDR1 and CDR2 are MDHEN and SYDVKM. There are 15 residues in the CDR3. Deletions cut 5 bases from V and 8 bases from J, with 16 bases between. The CDR3 DNA reads as TGTGCCAGCAGTACTCAGCGGGGAGGGGATTCACCCCTCCACTTT. It is translated as CASSTQRGGDSPLHF.

The chain is built from TRBV2 and TRBJ1-3, with 8 bases that match TRBD1. This CDR3 has 15 amino acids. J was trimmed by 4 bases and V by 3 bases; bases with no gene match: 5. Germline values: CDR1 SNHLY, CDR2 FYNNEI. The chain's CDR3 is CASSETGVKGNTIYF. CDR3 nucleotides: TGTGCCAGCAGTGAGACAGGGGTTAAAGGAAACACCATATATTTT.

The rearrangement links TRBV7-3 to TRBJ1-6; 7 bases line up with TRBD1. Germline V gene data show CDR1 as SGHTA and CDR2 as FQGTGA. This CDR3 has 17 amino acids. V lost 3 bases and J lost 4; bases outside the gene matches: 9. The CDR3 DNA follows: TGTGCCAGCAGCTTGGTTCATGGGACAGATTATAATTCACCCCTCCACTTT. Protein: CASSLVHGTDYNSPLHF.

The chain employs TRBV18 and TRBJ2-1; D ambiguous. Germline CDR1 is KGHSH and CDR2 is LQKENI. The CDR3 has 15 amino acids. V lost 3 bases, J lost 3 bases, and 12 bases lay in between. The CDR3 region has the DNA TGTGCCAGCTCACCCTCCCTCGTGCGCTACAATGAGCAGTTCTTC. It yields the protein CASSPSLVRYNEQFF.

The chain employs TRBV7-6 and TRBJ2-1; tentatively, D is TRBD1 (5 bases). Germline-derived CDR1 and CDR2 are SGHVS and FNYEAQ. Trimming removed 5 bases at V and 8 bases at J, with 10 bases between. The length of the CDR3 is 12 residues. The CDR3: CASSQQGHEQFF. The CDR3 DNA reads TGTGCCAGCAGCCAGCAGGGCCATGAGCAGTTCTTC.

This chain links TRBV7-9 with TRBJ2-7; no reliable D call. V was pared by 1 base and J by 6 bases, with 4 bases between. The length of the CDR3 is 11 residues. Germline values: CDR1 SEHNR, CDR2 FQNEAQ (reference sequence). The CDR3 protein is CASSLGAEQYF. The CDR3 DNA reads as TGTGCCAGCAGCTTAGGGGCCGAGCAGTACTTC.

The genes are TRBV2 and TRBJ2-1, with 11 bases aligning to TRBD2. Germline V gives CDR1 SNHLY, CDR2 FYNNEI. The junction had 11 bases not matched to a gene; V was cut back by 5 bases and J by 8 bases. The CDR3 spans 16 residues. CDR3 in amino acids: CASSYRTSGGPHEQFF. The CDR3 DNA reads as TGTGCCAGCAGTTATCGTACTAGCGGGGGCCCCCATGAGCAGTTCTTC.

The rearrangement joins TRBV11-2 to TRBJ1-1; 9 nucleotides line up with TRBD1. V was clipped by 2 bases and J by 8 bases; unmatched bases: 9. This CDR3 spans 15 amino acids. The germline CDR1 and CDR2 sequences are SGHAT and FQNNGV. CDR3 amino acids: CASSLRARDRDEAFF. CDR3 DNA sequence: TGTGCCAGCAGCTTAAGGGCTCGGGACAGGGACGAAGCTTTCTTT.

This clone was counted a few times. The identical CDR3 is also encoded by other nucleotide sequences in the sample. The chain couples TRBV29-1 to TRBJ1-5; 12 nucleotides align to TRBD1. The CDR3 has 15 residues. V was clipped by 4 bases and J by 4 bases; unmatched bases: 5. Looked up from germline, CDR1 is SQVTM and CDR2 is ANQGSEA. CDR3 protein: CSVAQGQGANQPQHF. For the CDR3, the DNA is TGCAGCGTTGCCCAGGGACAGGGGGCGAATCAGCCCCAGCATTTT.

The chain uses TRBV12-3 or TRBV12-4 and TRBJ2-1, with TRBD2 matching 9 bases. After removal of 9 bases from V and 9 bases from J, the junction contained 9 bases not matched to a gene. This CDR3 has 13 amino acids. CDR3 sequence (DNA): TGTGCCAGTGGTAGCGGGGGTTCAATTGAGCAGTTCTTC. Protein: CASGSGGSIEQFF.

The chain recombines TRBV12-5 with TRBJ2-1, with 8 bases that match TRBD1. Germline CDR1 and CDR2: LGHNT and FRNRAP. V gave up 6 bases and J gave up 5 bases; unmatched junction bases: 6. The CDR3 extends over 14 amino acids. As DNA, the CDR3 is TGTGCTAGTGGCGCCCAGACAGGGGACAATGAGCAGTTCTTC. The encoded protein is CASGAQTGDNEQFF.

V gene TRBV28 combines with J gene TRBJ2-1; 8 bases line up with TRBD2. CDR1 MDHEN and CDR2 SYDVKM come from the germline V gene. Germline trimming cut 6 bases from V and 7 bases from J; bases unmatched to any gene: 11. There are 15 residues in the CDR3. CDR3 DNA: TGTGCCAGCAGCGCGGCCGGGACTAGTAGAAATGAGCAGTTCTTC. Its translation is CASSAAGTSRNEQFF.

The chain is built from TRBV2 and TRBJ1-6; TRBD1 might be the D (5 bases). V shed 7 bases and J shed 16 bases, with 17 bases lying between them. Looked up from germline, CDR1 is SNHLY and CDR2 is FYNNEI. The CDR3 loop spans 12 amino acids. Here the CDR3 DNA reads TGTGCCAGCACGGGCCCCAGGGTGTTGCTCCACTTT. The encoded protein is CASTGPRVLLHF.

This clone was seen a few times. The chain couples TRBV7-2 to TRBJ2-7; a weak D match, TRBD2 (6 bases). Looked up from germline, CDR1 is SGHTA and CDR2 is FQGNSA. The CDR3 has 13 residues. Trimming stripped 3 bases from V and 5 bases from J, with 11 bases between. CDR3 DNA sequence: TGTGCCAGCAGCTTGCAGACTAGAAACGAGCAGTACTTC. Translated: CASSLQTRNEQYF.

For the CDR3, the DNA is TGTGCCAGCAGTTACTCGAAGCAGGGGGCATGGGGCTACACCTTC. Translation: CASSYSKQGAWGYTF. The chain recombines TRBV6-5 with TRBJ1-2; TRBD1 agrees at 8 bases. Germline CDR1 and CDR2: MNHEY and SVGAGI. J gave up 8 bases and V 0 bases, and 8 bases lay outside the gene matches. The CDR3 covers 15 residues.

This clone came up a few times. The V call is TRBV7-2, the J call TRBJ2-2; 7 nucleotides align to TRBD1. The V gene's germline CDR1 is SGHTA and CDR2 FQGNSA. The CDR3 has 13 amino acids. J gave up 6 bases and V 4 bases, and 2 bases lay outside the gene matches. The CDR3 DNA reads as TGTGCCAGCAGCTCCCAGGGGGCCGGGGAGCTGTTTTTT. This encodes CASSSQGAGELFF.

The gene calls are TRBV7-2 and TRBJ1-4; maybe TRBD1 (6 bases). Per germline, CDR1 SGHTA and CDR2 FQGNSA. The CDR3 loop spans 16 amino acids. Trimming stripped 4 bases from V and 2 bases from J, with 14 bases between. The CDR3 DNA reads as TGTGCCAGCAGCTCCCGTCGAGGACAGACTAATGAAAAACTGTTTTTT. Protein product: CASSSRRGQTNEKLFF.

This clone was seen once. The J gene is TRBJ2-1, the V gene TRBV9, with a possible D match to TRBD1 (5 bases). V was shortened by 0 bases and J by 5 bases, with 12 bases between the two germline ends. The germline V gene encodes CDR1 SGDLS and CDR2 YYNGEE. The CDR3 runs 15 residues. CDR3 protein: CASSVGAGWDNEQFF. Written as DNA, the CDR3 is TGTGCCAGCAGCGTAGGGGCAGGGTGGGACAATGAGCAGTTCTTC.

The chain uses TRBV18 and TRBJ1-1, with TRBD1 matching over 10 bases. J lost 0 bases, V lost 6 bases, and 16 bases had no gene match. Germline V gives CDR1 KGHSH, CDR2 LQKENI. The CDR3 is 19 amino acids. CDR3 sequence: CASSLTGTGTGVVNTEAFF. The CDR3, as DNA: TGTGCCAGCTCCCTTACCGGGACCGGGACAGGGGTAGTGAACACTGAAGCTTTCTTT.

This clone was recorded a few times. The chain is built from TRBV7-9 and TRBJ1-3; 8 bases align to TRBD1. Germline CDR1 SEHNR, CDR2 FQNEAQ (reference sequence). The CDR3 is made up of 18 amino acids. V shed 2 bases and J 2 bases; nucleotides not matched to a gene: 11. The CDR3 reads CASSLRVLPGQAGNTIYF. The CDR3 nucleotides are TGTGCCAGCAGCTTAAGGGTCCTTCCGGGACAGGCTGGAAACACCATATATTTT.

This clone was recorded once. The gene calls are TRBV5-1 and TRBJ1-1; 7 nucleotides align to TRBD1. CDR3 size: 12 residues. Germline loops: CDR1 SGHRS, CDR2 YFSETQ. J was trimmed by 6 bases and V by 5 bases; bases with no gene match: 4. The CDR3 coding sequence is TGCGCCAGCAGGGTAGACAGGGCTGAAGCTTTCTTT. Translating gives CASRVDRAEAFF.

This rearrangement joins TRBV20-1 to TRBJ1-1, with D unresolved. This CDR3 has 8 residues. Germline assignment: CDR1 DFQATT and CDR2 SNEGSKA (reference sequence). V gave up 2 bases and J gave up 10 bases, with 2 bases separating them. CDR3 protein: CSARRAFF. For the CDR3, the DNA is TGCAGTGCTAGACGAGCTTTCTTT.

This chain links TRBV12-3 or TRBV12-4 with TRBJ1-1, with D possibly being TRBD1 (6 bases). The V end was cut by 5 bases, the J end by 7 bases, with 14 bases between. The length of the CDR3 is 13 residues. CDR3 residues: CASSRTARDEAFF. CDR3 DNA: TGTGCCAGCAGTCGGACAGCCAGGGATGAAGCTTTCTTT.